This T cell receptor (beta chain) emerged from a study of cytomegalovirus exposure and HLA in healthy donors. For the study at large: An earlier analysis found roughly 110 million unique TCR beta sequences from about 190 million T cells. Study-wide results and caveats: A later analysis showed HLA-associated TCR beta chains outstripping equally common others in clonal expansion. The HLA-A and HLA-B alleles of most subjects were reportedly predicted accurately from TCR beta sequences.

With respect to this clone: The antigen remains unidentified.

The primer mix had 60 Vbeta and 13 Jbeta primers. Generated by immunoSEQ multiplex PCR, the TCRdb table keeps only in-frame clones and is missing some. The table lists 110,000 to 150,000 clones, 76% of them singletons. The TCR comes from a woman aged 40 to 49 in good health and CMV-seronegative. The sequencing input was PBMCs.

The CDR3 region has the DNA TGTGCCAGTAGTCCCTTAGGACAGACTAACTATGGCTACACCTTC. Its translation is CASSPLGQTNYGYTF. The chain combines TRBV19 with TRBJ1-2, with D maybe TRBD1 (6 bases). The germline V gene encodes CDR1 LNHDA and CDR2 SQIVND (reference sequence). The CDR3 spans 15 residues. Deletions cut 5 bases from V and 0 bases from J, with 13 bases between.